This T cell receptor beta chain was captured in a study of blood T cell repertoires in COVID-19. Study background: PBMCs, B-cell-depleted T cells, or T cells provided the cDNA or gDNA that made up the material.

The Seattle patients, enrolled during active infection, were followed longitudinally. Per the authors' pipeline: Estimates of nucleated cell counts were drawn from the amplification of reference gene primers. This table comes from immunoSEQ multiplex PCR, and its TCRdb copy is limited to in-frame clones, with some not included. V and J calls and clone size follow that table, whereas D and trimming were derived from the DNA. Among 250,000 to 300,000 clones listed, more than 85% were seen once. The material sequenced was peripheral blood. This clonotype was sampled from a woman aged 55-70 years with COVID-19, enrolled during active disease.

The CDR3 is CASSGGQGFHEQYF. CDR3 nucleotide sequence: TGTGCCAGCAGCGGGGGACAGGGGTTCCACGAGCAGTACTTC. The V and J genes are TRBV5-4 and TRBJ2-7, with 10 bases matching TRBD1. Germline loops: CDR1 SGHNT, CDR2 YYREEE (reference sequence). Unmatched junction bases numbered 6, after V lost 4 bases and J lost 5 bases. This CDR3 has 14 amino acids.